The 25 T cell receptor beta chains listed next were all sequenced from one sample in a study of regulatory dendritic cells for organ transplantation. Repertoires were generated with immunoSEQ multiplex PCR, while TCRdb's copy carries only in-frame clones and drops some. The profile shows around 29,000 clones, roughly 84% of them singletons. Sequenced material: naive CD8+ T cells from blood. The subset: CD45RA+ naive T cells. Receptor source: a human donor in good health.

The V and J genes are TRBV7-9 and TRBJ2-1; 12 bases agree with TRBD2. The CDR3 length is 18 residues. The germline V gene has CDR1 SEHNR and CDR2 FQNEAQ (reference sequence). The J segment lost 8 bases and the V segment lost 1 base, leaving 12 bases of the junction unmatched. DNA of the CDR3: TGTGCCAGCAGCTTAGACCTGGGGCTAGCGGGGGGGATGGATGAGCAGTTCTTC. It specifies CASSLDLGLAGGMDEQFF.

The chain employs TRBV11-2 and TRBJ2-1; 10 bases are a match to TRBD1. V was clipped by 4 bases and J by 7 bases; unmatched bases: 7. This CDR3 region has 15 residues. CDR1 is SGHAT and CDR2 is FQNNGV in the germline V gene. The CDR3 sequence is CASSYRDRGGNEQFF. The CDR3 region has the DNA TGTGCCAGCAGCTACCGGGACAGGGGTGGGAATGAGCAGTTCTTC.

This clone has only a few counts. The V call is TRBV2, the J call TRBJ2-7, with TRBD2 identical over 7 bases. The CDR3 has 14 amino acids. J was trimmed by 2 bases and V by 7 bases; bases with no gene match: 8. CDR1 and CDR2 (germline): SNHLY, FYNNEI. The CDR3 is CASTGGTTTYEQYF. The CDR3 DNA reads TGTGCCAGCACCGGAGGGACTACCACCTACGAGCAGTACTTC.

This clone has just one count. This chain uses TRBV7-8 with TRBJ2-5, with a tentative D call TRBD2 (6 bases). Trimming cost V 5 bases and J 5 bases, with 18 bases left between them. CDR3 length: 15 residues. Per germline, CDR1 SGHVS and CDR2 FQNEAQ. The CDR3: CASSPAGPPAETQYF. The CDR3 DNA reads TGTGCCAGCAGCCCCGCGGGACCCCCGGCGGAGACCCAGTACTTC.

This chain uses TRBV5-1 with TRBJ2-7; 7 bases fit TRBD1. Trimming at V came to 2 bases and at J to 2 bases, leaving 7 bases not matched to a gene. CDR1 is SGHRS, CDR2 YFSETQ, per germline. The CDR3 is 15 residues long. Here the CDR3 DNA reads TGCGCCAGCAGCTTCCACCGGGACAGCCCCTACGAGCAGTACTTC. Its translation: CASSFHRDSPYEQYF.

The V gene is TRBV13, the J gene TRBJ2-7; D perhaps matches TRBD1 (5 bases). The CDR3 covers 13 residues. The germline V and J ends were trimmed by 8 bases and 7 bases, with 18 bases remaining between them. In germline, CDR1 is PRHDT, CDR2 FYEKMQ (reference sequence). CDR3 nucleotide sequence: TGTGCCAGCTCCGTGCAGGGTTCAGGGGAGCAGTACTTC. Translation: CASSVQGSGEQYF.

The V call is TRBV5-4, the J call TRBJ1-1; weak D call: TRBD1 (5 bases). The length of the CDR3 is 14 residues. The germline gives CDR1 SGHNT, CDR2 YYREEE (reference sequence). The V gene lost 0 bases and the J gene lost 11 bases, with 17 bases spanning the gap. The DNA for the CDR3 is TGTGCCAGCAGCTTGGTGGGGTCGAGCAGGGATGCTTTCTTT. Protein product: CASSLVGSSRDAFF.

This clone showed up just once. This sequence joins TRBV27 and TRBJ1-1, with D unclear. CDR1 and CDR2 from the germline V gene are MNHEY and SMNVEV (reference sequence). With 6 bases removed from V and 7 bases from J, the gap between germline ends came to 15 bases. This CDR3 region has 13 residues. As DNA, the CDR3 is TGTGCCAGCAGAAAGGCAGGTCCGGATGAAGCTTTCTTT. Translation: CASRKAGPDEAFF.

V is TRBV7-2 and J is TRBJ2-6, with D maybe TRBD1 (5 bases). This CDR3 has 16 residues. Germline V gene sequence: CDR1 SGHTA, CDR2 FQGNSA. The V end lost 5 bases, the J end lost 0 bases, and 11 bases lay between the germline ends. The CDR3 nucleotides are TGTGCCAGCAGCGTTAACGGACACTCTGGGGCCAACGTCCTGACTTTC. This encodes CASSVNGHSGANVLTF.

This sequence joins TRBV5-1 and TRBJ2-3, with a tentative D call TRBD1 (7 bases). V shed 2 bases and J shed 6 bases, with 16 bases lying between them. Germline V gene data show CDR1 as SGHRS and CDR2 as YFSETQ. The CDR3 has 15 amino acids. The CDR3 protein is CASSLPLQGRDTQYF. The CDR3 region has the DNA TGCGCCAGCAGCTTACCCCTACAGGGGAGGGATACGCAGTATTTT. The complete variable domain, with remaining parts taken from reference TRBV5-1 and TRBJ2-3, reads KAGVTQTPRYLIKTRGQQVTLSCSPISGHRSVSWYQQTPGQGLQFLFEYFSETQRNKGNFPGRFSGRQFSNSRSEMNVSTLELGDSALYLCASSLPLQGRDTQYFGPGTRLTVL.

The CDR3 DNA reads as TGTGCCAGCAGCTTAGGCCTTAGGGGACAGCAGGAAAAACTGTTTTTT. Protein product: CASSLGLRGQQEKLFF. The V and J genes are TRBV13 and TRBJ1-4, with 7 bases aligning to TRBD1. The V gene's germline CDR1 is PRHDT and CDR2 FYEKMQ (reference sequence). The trim removed 0 bases at V and 8 bases at J, leaving 9 bases unmatched. This CDR3 is built from 16 residues.

The chain employs TRBV6-5 and TRBJ2-7; D not resolved. Trimming took 6 bases from V and 2 from J, leaving 8 bases between them. The V gene's germline CDR1 is MNHEY and CDR2 SVGAGI. The CDR3 extends over 12 amino acids. The CDR3 bases are TGTGCCAGCAGGGGCAGCCCCTACGAGCAGTACTTC. Its translation: CASRGSPYEQYF.

V is TRBV7-6 and J is TRBJ1-1, with D possibly being TRBD1 (5 bases). The V end lost 1 base, the J end lost 4 bases, and 13 bases lay between the germline ends. This CDR3 is 15 amino acids long. The germline CDR1 and CDR2 sequences are SGHVS and FNYEAQ. CDR3 sequence: CASSLEAGPGTEAFF. In DNA, the CDR3 is TGTGCCAGCAGCTTAGAAGCGGGGCCGGGCACTGAAGCTTTCTTT.

The chain links TRBV7-9 to TRBJ2-7; 12 nucleotides align to TRBD1. Germline values: CDR1 SEHNR, CDR2 FQNEAQ (reference sequence). This CDR3 region has 15 residues. The V gene end was trimmed by 5 bases and the J gene end by 6 bases; junction bases not matched to a gene: 8. CDR3 DNA: TGTGCCAGCAGCCCCAAGGGACAGGGGGCGCGCGAGCAGTACTTC. It yields the protein CASSPKGQGAREQYF.

The CDR3 DNA reads TGTGCCAGCAGGTCCGGGGACAATGAGCAGTTCTTC. Translation gives CASRSGDNEQFF. The chain carries TRBV7-9 and TRBJ2-1; a possible D gene is TRBD2 (5 bases). The germline gives CDR1 SEHNR, CDR2 FQNEAQ (reference sequence). V gave up 6 bases and J gave up 5 bases, with 8 bases separating them. The CDR3 length is 12 residues.

The table lists this clone with a count of one. The V and J genes are TRBV18 and TRBJ1-3, with TRBD1 matching over 8 bases. The CDR3 spans 16 residues. The trim removed 3 bases at V and 0 bases at J, leaving 4 bases unmatched. CDR1 and CDR2 (germline): KGHSH, LQKENI. The CDR3 here is CASSPADRGSGNTIYF. DNA for the CDR3: TGTGCCAGCTCACCCGCCGACAGGGGCTCTGGAAACACCATATATTTT.

The chain employs TRBV7-6 and TRBJ1-6; possible D gene TRBD1, 5 bases. Per germline, CDR1 SGHVS and CDR2 FNYEAQ. Deletions cut 6 bases from V and 14 bases from J, with 20 bases between. There are 14 residues in the CDR3. The CDR3 DNA reads as TGTGCCAGCAGGAGAGAGGTTGGGGGGGAAACCCTCCACTTT. Translated, it gives CASRREVGGETLHF.

This chain links TRBV13 with TRBJ1-2; TRBD1 agrees at 7 bases. Unmatched junction bases numbered 19, after V lost 2 bases and J lost 7 bases. The V gene's germline CDR1 is PRHDT and CDR2 FYEKMQ (reference sequence). This CDR3 has 18 residues. In nucleotides, the CDR3 is TGTGCCAGCAGCTTAATGTACCCGGGACAGTTGTCTTCGGGTGGCTACACCTTC. Protein sequence: CASSLMYPGQLSSGGYTF.

The chain has TRBV5-4 and TRBJ2-7, with 9 positions matching TRBD1. V trimming: 4 bases; J trimming: 7 bases; junction bases outside the gene matches: 6. Germline lookup yields CDR1 SGHNT and CDR2 YYREEE (reference sequence). This CDR3 contains 13 residues. CDR3 sequence reads: CASSQWDREEQYF. The DNA of the CDR3 is TGTGCCAGCAGCCAATGGGACAGGGAAGAGCAGTACTTC. Full variable domain (rest looked up from reference TRBV5-4 and TRBJ2-7): ETGVTQSPTHLIKTRGQQVTLRCSSQSGHNTVSWYQQALGQGPQFIFQYYREEENGRGNFPPRFSGLQFPNYSSELNVNALELDDSALYLCASSQWDREEQYFGPGTRLTVT.

This sequence joins TRBV27 and TRBJ2-2; 12 nucleotides agree with TRBD1. With 8 bases clipped from V and 7 bases from J, the junction kept 14 bases outside the gene matches. The CDR3 covers 17 residues. Germline V gives CDR1 MNHEY, CDR2 SMNVEV (reference sequence). The CDR3 loop is CASSLPGTGGLIGELFF. In DNA form, the CDR3 reads TGTGCCAGCTCCTTACCCGGGACAGGGGGCTTAATCGGGGAGCTGTTTTTT.

This chain connects TRBV9 to TRBJ2-3, with D possibly TRBD2 on 5 matching bases. The germline V and J ends were trimmed by 2 bases and 0 bases, with 7 bases remaining between them. Germline CDR1 and CDR2: SGDLS and YYNGEE. The CDR3 loop spans 14 amino acids. The CDR3 bases are TGTGCCAGCAGCGTGTCGGGGAGCACAGATACGCAGTATTTT. Its translation is CASSVSGSTDTQYF. Drawing the rest from reference TRBV9 and TRBJ2-3, the complete variable domain is DSGVTQTPKHLITATGQRVTLRCSPRSGDLSVYWYQQSLDQGLQFLIQYYNGEERAKGNILERFSAQQFPDLHSELNLSSLELGDSALYFCASSVSGSTDTQYFGPGTRLTVL.

The chain uses TRBV11-3 and TRBJ2-1; the D gene is possibly TRBD2 (5 bases). Germline V gene sequence: CDR1 SGHNT, CDR2 YENEEA. V was shortened by 6 bases and J by 4 bases, with 7 bases between the two germline ends. The CDR3 runs to 12 residues. This chain's CDR3 is CASRDLYNEQFF. In DNA form, the CDR3 reads TGTGCCAGCAGGGACTTATACAATGAGCAGTTCTTC.

V is TRBV4-3 and J is TRBJ1-2, with D possibly matching TRBD1 (6 bases). V was cut by 2 bases and J by 8 bases, with 18 bases left in between. The germline CDR1 and CDR2 sequences are LGHNA and YSLEER. This CDR3 comprises 15 residues. The CDR3 protein is CASSQKGFGGNGYTF. DNA for the CDR3: TGCGCCAGCAGCCAAAAGGGATTTGGGGGCAACGGCTACACCTTC.

This chain connects TRBV21-1 to TRBJ2-1; TRBD1 reflects the table's D call only, with no check against the DNA. TRBV21-1 is a pseudogene segment. The length of the CDR3 is 17 residues. CDR3 nucleotide sequence: TGTGCCAGCAGCACCCATTTCAGGGTTAGCTCCTACAATGAGCAGTTCTTC. The encoded protein is CASSTHFRVSSYNEQFF.

The chain recombines TRBV9 with TRBJ1-1; D might be TRBD1 (5 bases). Trimming cost V 0 bases and J 0 bases, with 6 bases left between them. Germline V CDR1 and CDR2: SGDLS, YYNGEE. This CDR3 region has 14 residues. CDR3 protein: CASSVEGLNTEAFF. CDR3 bases: TGTGCCAGCAGCGTAGAGGGGCTGAACACTGAAGCTTTCTTT. The full variable domain, its missing parts supplied by reference TRBV9 and TRBJ1-1, is DSGVTQTPKHLITATGQRVTLRCSPRSGDLSVYWYQQSLDQGLQFLIQYYNGEERAKGNILERFSAQQFPDLHSELNLSSLELGDSALYFCASSVEGLNTEAFFGQGTRLTVV.